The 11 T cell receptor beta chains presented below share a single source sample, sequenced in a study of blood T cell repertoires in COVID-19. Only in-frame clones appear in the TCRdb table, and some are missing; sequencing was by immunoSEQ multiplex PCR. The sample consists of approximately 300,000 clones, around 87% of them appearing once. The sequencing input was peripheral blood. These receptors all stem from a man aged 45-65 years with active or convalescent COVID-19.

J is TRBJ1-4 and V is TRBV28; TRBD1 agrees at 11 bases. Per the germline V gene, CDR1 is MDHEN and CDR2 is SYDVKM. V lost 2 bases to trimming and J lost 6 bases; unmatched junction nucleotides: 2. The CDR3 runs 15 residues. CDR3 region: CASSLGQGADEKLFF. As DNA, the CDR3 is TGTGCCAGCAGTTTAGGACAGGGGGCCGATGAAAAACTGTTTTTT. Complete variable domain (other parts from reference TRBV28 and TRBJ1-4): DVKVTQSSRYLVKRTGEKVFLECVQDMDHENMFWYRQDPGLGLRLIYFSYDVKMKEKGDIPEGYSVSREKKERFSLILESASTNQTSMYLCASSLGQGADEKLFFGSGTQLSVL.

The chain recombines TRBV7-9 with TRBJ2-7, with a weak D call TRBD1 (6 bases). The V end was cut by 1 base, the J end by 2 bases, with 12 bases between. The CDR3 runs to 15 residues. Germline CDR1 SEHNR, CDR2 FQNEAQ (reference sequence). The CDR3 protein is CASSLGTERTYEQYF. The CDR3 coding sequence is TGTGCCAGCAGCTTAGGGACAGAAAGAACCTACGAGCAGTACTTC.

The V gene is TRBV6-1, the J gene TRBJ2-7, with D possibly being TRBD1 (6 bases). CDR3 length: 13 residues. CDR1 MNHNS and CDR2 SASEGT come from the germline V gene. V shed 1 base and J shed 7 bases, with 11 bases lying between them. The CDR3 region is CASSEDRESEQYF. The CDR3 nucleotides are TGTGCCAGCAGTGAAGACAGGGAATCGGAGCAGTACTTC.

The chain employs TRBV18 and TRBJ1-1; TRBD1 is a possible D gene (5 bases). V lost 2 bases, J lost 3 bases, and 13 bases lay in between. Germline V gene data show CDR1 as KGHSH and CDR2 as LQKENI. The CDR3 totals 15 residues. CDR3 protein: CASSPGQGTYTEAFF. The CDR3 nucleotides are TGTGCCAGCTCACCAGGGCAGGGCACCTACACTGAAGCTTTCTTT.

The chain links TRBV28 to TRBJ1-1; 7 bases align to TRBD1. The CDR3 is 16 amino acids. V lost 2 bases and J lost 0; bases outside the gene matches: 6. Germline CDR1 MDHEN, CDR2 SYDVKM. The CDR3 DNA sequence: TGTGCCAGCAGTTTAGCCGGACAGGTGATGAACACTGAAGCTTTCTTT. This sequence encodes CASSLAGQVMNTEAFF.

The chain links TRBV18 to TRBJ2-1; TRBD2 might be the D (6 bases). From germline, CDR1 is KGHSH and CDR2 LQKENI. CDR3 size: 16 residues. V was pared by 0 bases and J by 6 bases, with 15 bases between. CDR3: CASSPPSGPRGNEQFF. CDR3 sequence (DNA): TGTGCCAGCTCACCACCTAGCGGTCCCAGAGGCAATGAGCAGTTCTTC.

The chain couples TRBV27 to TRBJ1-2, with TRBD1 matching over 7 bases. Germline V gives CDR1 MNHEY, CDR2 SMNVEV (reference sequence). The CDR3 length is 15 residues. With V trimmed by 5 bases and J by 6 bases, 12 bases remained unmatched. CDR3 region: CASSLRPTGADGYTF. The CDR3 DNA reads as TGTGCCAGCAGTCTCCGACCCACAGGGGCGGATGGCTACACCTTC.

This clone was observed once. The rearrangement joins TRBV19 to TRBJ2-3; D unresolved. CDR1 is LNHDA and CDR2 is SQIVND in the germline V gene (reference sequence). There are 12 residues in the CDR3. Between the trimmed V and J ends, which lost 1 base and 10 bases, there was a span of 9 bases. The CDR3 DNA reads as TGTGCCAGTAGTATAGGAGATGAGGCGCAGTATTTT. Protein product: CASSIGDEAQYF.

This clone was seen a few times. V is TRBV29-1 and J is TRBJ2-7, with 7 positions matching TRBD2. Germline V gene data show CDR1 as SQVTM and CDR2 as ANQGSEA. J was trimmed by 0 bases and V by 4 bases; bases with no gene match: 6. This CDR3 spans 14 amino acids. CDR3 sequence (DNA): TGCAGCGTTGTATGGGGCGGGGGCTCCTACGAGCAGTACTTC. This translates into CSVVWGGGSYEQYF.

The CDR3 region has the DNA TGTGCCTGGAGTACAGTTTACGAGCAGTACTTC. Protein sequence: CAWSTVYEQYF. The gene calls are TRBV30 and TRBJ2-7; no clear D gene. The CDR3 is 11 amino acids. The V end lost 2 bases, the J end lost 4 bases, and 6 bases lay between the germline ends. Germline V CDR1 and CDR2: GTSNPN, SVGIG (reference sequence).

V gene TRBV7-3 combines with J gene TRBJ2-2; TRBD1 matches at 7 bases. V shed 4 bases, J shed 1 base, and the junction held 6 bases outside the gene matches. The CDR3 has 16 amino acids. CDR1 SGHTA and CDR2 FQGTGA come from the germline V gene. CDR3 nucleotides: TGTGCCAGCAGCTCGTCAGGGGGAATGAACACCGGGGAGCTGTTTTTT. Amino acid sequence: CASSSSGGMNTGELFF.